This TCR beta chain was identified in a study of blood T cell repertoires in COVID-19. Study background: Both acute and convalescent COVID-19 samples were obtained from the United States, Italy and Spain. The cDNA or gDNA used as material had been derived from T cells, B-cell-depleted T cells, or PBMCs.

Study processing details: Cell counts per sample came from amplifying reference gene primers. Libraries were prepared by immunoSEQ multiplex PCR; TCRdb keeps only in-frame clonotypes and omits some of them. That table supplies the V and J calls and clone size; D and trimming were determined from the DNA. The table lists 30,000 to 40,000 clones, approximately 78% of them singletons. The V and J ends lost 8 bases and 0 bases respectively, with 5 bases between them. Germline V gives CDR1 GTSNPN, CDR2 SVGIG (reference sequence). The CDR3 totals 12 residues. This receptor was obtained from a woman aged 55-70 years with acute or convalescent COVID-19. The gene calls are TRBV30 and TRBJ2-6; D is undetermined. Sequencing was carried out using peripheral blood. CDR3: CAGPSGANVLTF. CDR3 DNA: TGTGCCGGCCCCTCTGGGGCCAACGTCCTGACTTTC.